The rows below give T cell receptor beta chains drawn from one sample of a study of cytomegalovirus exposure and HLA in healthy donors. Here immunoSEQ multiplex PCR was the method, and the copy in TCRdb shows in-frame clones only, minus some. Among roughly 120,000 clones listed, 63% were seen once. What was sequenced was PBMCs. The receptors derive from a man in his forties in good health and CMV-seropositive. Each CDR3 is given without its conserved first and last residue. The order of the fields is J gene, V gene, clone size, CDR3 protein. Clone size is given for some rows only: seen once, a few or many times, or a class if the clone is expanded.

TRBJ2-3,TRBV7-2,.,ASSLGLAGSQGTQY
TRBJ2-7,TRBV11-3,.,ASSAGGEQY
TRBJ2-5,TRBV29-1,.,SVEEASGEETQY
TRBJ2-3,TRBV7-3,.,ASSPRGLENTDTQY
TRBJ2-1,TRBV6-1,.,ASRAGGREQF
TRBJ2-1,TRBV9,.,ASSVLAGGGEQF
TRBJ1-1,TRBV7-3,few,ASSPWDGGNTEAF
TRBJ2-7,TRBV5-6,.,ASSRTGTYEQY
TRBJ2-2,TRBV18,.,ASSPSGLNTGELF
TRBJ1-2,TRBV6-5,few,ASSPIQGNYGYT
TRBJ2-1,TRBV21-1,.,ASSKGHGQGHNEQF
TRBJ2-7,TRBV18,.,ASHTGQGYEQY
TRBJ1-5,TRBV18,.,ASSLGQGDSNQPQH
TRBJ1-3,TRBV6-1,.,ASTTTGEVLTIH
TRBJ1-4,TRBV15,.,ATSREQGLGEKLF
TRBJ2-7,TRBV7-9,.,ASSRSGQATYEQY
TRBJ2-1,TRBV27,once,ASSRRQGAGDEQF
TRBJ2-7,TRBV19,.,ASSTERVGEQY
TRBJ2-7,TRBV5-1,once,ASGRTYNSYEQY
TRBJ2-7,TRBV19,.,ASSIRLFYEQY
TRBJ1-4,TRBV27,.,ASSPDYRATNEKLF
TRBJ2-5,TRBV10-3,.,ATDSGETQY
TRBJ2-5,TRBV11-1,.,ASSFLQTGAGQY
TRBJ2-1,TRBV28,.,ASSLWGLSYNEQF
.,TRBV6-5,.,ASSYSAGIYEQY
TRBJ2-7,TRBV5-6,.,ASSFTTGSLVNEQY
TRBJ2-1,TRBV5-1,.,ASSSRLVSSYNEQF
TRBJ2-1,TRBV30,.,AWKWFSREQF
TRBJ1-4,TRBV28,.,ASSLLDEKLF
TRBJ2-3,TRBV15,.,ATSRGRTSGGRSTDTQY
TRBJ1-2,TRBV6-5,.,ASSWGGGRNYGYT
TRBJ1-2,TRBV13,.,ASSLGSGGYGYT
TRBJ2-7,TRBV28,.,ASTPSGRREQY
TRBJ2-2,TRBV6-1,few,ASRINQGTGELF
TRBJ1-1,TRBV29-1,.,SVEGAGHGLNTEAF
TRBJ2-3,TRBV4-3,.,ASSQVPSGSAAQTDTQY
TRBJ1-5,TRBV7-2,.,ASSLERGSNQPQH
TRBJ2-7,TRBV19,once,ASSNPGTSGSEQY
TRBJ2-5,TRBV6-1,.,ASSERGTLFQETQY
TRBJ2-1,TRBV27,.,ASSSTSGLTPYNEQF
TRBJ1-2,TRBV10-3,.,AISEGGTFYGYT
TRBJ1-6,TRBV7-9,few,ASSLGGSGNSPLH
TRBJ2-5,TRBV14,few,ASSQSSFAAETQY
TRBJ1-5,TRBV7-9,.,ASSLAGTGVQPQH
TRBJ2-5,TRBV5-1,.,ASSFTPSGAQETQY
TRBJ2-7,TRBV5-1,.,ASRLAGELRYEQY
TRBJ1-2,TRBV4-2,.,ASSQDQASNYGYT
TRBJ2-7,TRBV5-6,.,ASSLMSYEQY
TRBJ2-7,TRBV11-2,.,ASSLAGKSYEQY
TRBJ1-6,TRBV5-1,few,ASRQTGGGHSYNSPLH
TRBJ2-7,TRBV7-9,.,ASSAREGVLSYEQY
TRBJ1-2,TRBV7-9,few,ASSLAQNYGYT
TRBJ2-3,TRBV5-1,.,ASSLRTSGGINTQY